These T cell receptor beta chains were read from a single sample in a study of blood T cell repertoires in COVID-19. TCRdb's table, derived via immunoSEQ multiplex PCR, lists solely in-frame clones and lacks some. The profile shows approximately 210,000 clones, approximately 90% of them singletons. The sequencing sample was made of peripheral blood. These receptors all stem from a human donor in a cohort sampled during active COVID-19. Each CDR3 is given with its conserved first and last residue. D genes are given only for firm matches. Not all rows give a size; the values are once, few, many and, for expanded clones, a class.

15,TRBV7-6,TRBJ2-7,NA,NA,CASSLASGVAYEQYF,TGTGCCAGCAGCTTAGCTTCAGGGGTTGCGTACGAGCAGTACTTC
13,TRBV12-3/TRBV12-4,TRBJ1-1,NA,NA,CASSLARDTEAFF,TGTGCCAGCAGTTTAGCCAGGGACACTGAAGCTTTCTTT
16,TRBV3-1/TRBV3-2,TRBJ2-7,TRBD2,NA,CASSQNLLGLANEQYF,TGTGCCAGCAGCCAAAACCTGCTCGGACTAGCGAACGAGCAGTACTTC
14,TRBV5-1,TRBJ2-7,TRBD2,NA,CASSPSGNGYEQYF,TGCGCCAGCAGCCCGAGCGGGAACGGATACGAGCAGTACTTC
13,TRBV19,TRBJ1-1,NA,NA,CASTLTANTEAFF,TGTGCCAGTACCCTGACAGCGAACACTGAAGCTTTCTTT
16,TRBV28,TRBJ2-2,TRBD2,NA,CASARGLAGPPGELFF,TGTGCCAGCGCCCGGGGGCTAGCGGGACCCCCCGGGGAGCTGTTTTTT
13,TRBV28,TRBJ1-1,NA,once,CASSLRGASEAFF,TGTGCCAGCAGTTTACGGGGGGCCAGTGAAGCTTTCTTT
18,TRBV13,TRBJ1-1,NA,NA,CASSLVLAFTNINTEAFF,TGTGCCAGCAGCTTAGTCCTAGCTTTCACCAATATAAACACTGAAGCTTTCTTT
19,TRBV24-1,TRBJ2-7,TRBD1,once,CATFSGTGGARWLSYEQYF,TGTGCCACCTTTTCTGGGACAGGGGGCGCGAGATGGTTATCCTACGAGCAGTACTTC
11,TRBV20-1,TRBJ2-1,NA,NA,CSARVGAEQFF,TGCAGTGCTAGAGTCGGAGCGGAGCAGTTCTTC
15,TRBV21-1,TRBJ1-2,NA,NA,CASRSQPDRNYGYTF,TGTGCCAGCAGATCTCAACCTGACAGGAACTATGGCTACACCTTC
15,TRBV5-1,TRBJ2-1,TRBD2,NA,CASSFRGDHYNEQFF,TGCGCCAGCAGCTTTCGGGGGGATCACTACAATGAGCAGTTCTTC
15,TRBV28,TRBJ2-3,NA,NA,CASSPRTLITDTQYF,TGTGCCAGCAGTCCCAGGACATTAATTACAGATACGCAGTATTTT
13,TRBV7-9,TRBJ1-1,NA,NA,CASSSPTNTEAFF,TGTGCCAGCAGCTCGCCGACTAACACTGAAGCTTTCTTT
16,TRBV10-3,TRBJ1-4,NA,NA,CAISESQGGTNEKLFF,TGTGCCATCAGTGAGTCACAGGGTGGAACTAATGAAAAACTGTTTTTT
14,TRBV27,TRBJ2-7,NA,NA,CASSLLSSPYEQYF,TGTGCCAGCAGTTTACTGTCTTCCCCCTACGAGCAGTACTTC
11,TRBV12-3/TRBV12-4,TRBJ1-1,NA,NA,CASGGYTEAFF,TGTGCCAGTGGGGGGTACACTGAAGCTTTCTTT
15,TRBV18,TRBJ2-7,TRBD1,NA,CASSPSLQGVGEQYF,TGTGCCAGCTCACCGTCGTTGCAGGGGGTGGGGGAGCAGTACTTC
17,TRBV21-1,TRBJ2-1,NA,few,CASSRIETSGTYNEQFF,TGTGCCAGCAGCAGAATAGAGACTAGCGGCACCTACAATGAGCAGTTCTTC
14,TRBV7-8,TRBJ2-5,NA,NA,CASSWTGNQETQYF,TGTGCCAGCAGCTGGACCGGGAACCAAGAGACCCAGTACTTC
18,TRBV5-1,TRBJ1-1,NA,NA,CASSLTVTAGSRDTEAFF,TGCGCCAGCAGCTTAACTGTTACGGCAGGGTCTAGGGACACTGAAGCTTTCTTT
15,TRBV6-6,TRBJ2-2,NA,NA,CASSYQGQNTGELFF,TGTGCCAGCAGTTACCAGGGACAGAACACCGGGGAGCTGTTTTTT
14,TRBV5-4,TRBJ2-2,NA,NA,CASSFRGNTGELFF,TGTGCCAGCAGCTTCCGCGGGAACACCGGGGAGCTGTTTTTT
17,TRBV4-3,TRBJ2-7,TRBD2,NA,CASSQDWVAGGSYEQYF,TGCGCCAGCAGCCAAGATTGGGTAGCGGGGGGTTCCTACGAGCAGTACTTC
11,TRBV25-1,TRBJ1-2,NA,NA,CASRGEGGYTF,TGTGCCAGCAGGGGGGAGGGTGGCTACACCTTC
15,TRBV25-1,TRBJ1-2,TRBD1,few,CASSELGQGMNGYTF,TGTGCCAGCAGTGAGCTAGGACAGGGAATGAATGGCTACACCTTC
15,TRBV19,TRBJ2-2,TRBD2,NA,CASSGTSGSIGELFF,TGTGCCAGTAGCGGGACTAGCGGGAGTATCGGGGAGCTGTTTTTT